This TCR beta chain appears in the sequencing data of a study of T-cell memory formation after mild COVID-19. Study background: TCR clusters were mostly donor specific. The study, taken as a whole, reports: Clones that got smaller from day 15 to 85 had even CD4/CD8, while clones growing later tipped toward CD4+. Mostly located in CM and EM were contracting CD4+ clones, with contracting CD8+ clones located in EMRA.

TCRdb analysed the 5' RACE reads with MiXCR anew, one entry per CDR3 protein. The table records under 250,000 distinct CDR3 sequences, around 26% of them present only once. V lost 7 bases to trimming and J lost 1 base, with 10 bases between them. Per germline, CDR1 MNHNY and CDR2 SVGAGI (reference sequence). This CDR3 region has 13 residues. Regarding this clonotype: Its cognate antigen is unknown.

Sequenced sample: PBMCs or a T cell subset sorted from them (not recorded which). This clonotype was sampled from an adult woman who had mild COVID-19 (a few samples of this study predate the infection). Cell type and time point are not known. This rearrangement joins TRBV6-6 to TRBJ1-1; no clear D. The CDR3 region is CASTFGENTEAFF. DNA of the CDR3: TGTGCCAGCACCTTTGGGGAGAACACTGAAGCTTTCTTT.